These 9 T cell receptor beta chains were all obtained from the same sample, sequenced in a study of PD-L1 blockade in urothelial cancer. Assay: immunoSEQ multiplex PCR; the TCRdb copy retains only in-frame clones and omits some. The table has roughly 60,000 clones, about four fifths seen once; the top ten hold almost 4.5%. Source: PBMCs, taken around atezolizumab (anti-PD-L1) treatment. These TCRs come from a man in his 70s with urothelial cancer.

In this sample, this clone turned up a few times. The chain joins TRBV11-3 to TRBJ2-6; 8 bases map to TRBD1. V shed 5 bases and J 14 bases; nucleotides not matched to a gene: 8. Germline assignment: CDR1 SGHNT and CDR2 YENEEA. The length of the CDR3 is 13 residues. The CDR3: CASSLMTGDLLTF. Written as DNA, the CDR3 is TGTGCCAGCAGCCTCATGACAGGGGACCTCCTGACTTTC.

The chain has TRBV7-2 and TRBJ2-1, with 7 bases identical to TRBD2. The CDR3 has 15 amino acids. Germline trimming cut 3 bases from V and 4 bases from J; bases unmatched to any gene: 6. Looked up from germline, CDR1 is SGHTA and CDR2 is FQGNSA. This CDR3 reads CASSFYGLGYNEQFF. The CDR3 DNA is TGTGCCAGCAGCTTTTACGGACTAGGATACAATGAGCAGTTCTTC.

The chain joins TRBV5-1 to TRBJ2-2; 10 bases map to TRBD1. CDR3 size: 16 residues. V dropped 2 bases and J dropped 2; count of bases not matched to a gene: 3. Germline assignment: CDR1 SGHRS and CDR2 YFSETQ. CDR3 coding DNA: TGCGCCAGCAGCTTCGACAGGGGGCTAAACACCGGGGAGCTGTTTTTT. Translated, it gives CASSFDRGLNTGELFF.

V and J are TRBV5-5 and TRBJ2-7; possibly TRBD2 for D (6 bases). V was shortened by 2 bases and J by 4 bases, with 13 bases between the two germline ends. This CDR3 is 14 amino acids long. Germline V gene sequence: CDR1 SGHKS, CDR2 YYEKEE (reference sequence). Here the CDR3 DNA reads TGTGCCAGCAGCTTAGGTCCGGAGGGGTACGAGCAGTACTTC. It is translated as CASSLGPEGYEQYF.

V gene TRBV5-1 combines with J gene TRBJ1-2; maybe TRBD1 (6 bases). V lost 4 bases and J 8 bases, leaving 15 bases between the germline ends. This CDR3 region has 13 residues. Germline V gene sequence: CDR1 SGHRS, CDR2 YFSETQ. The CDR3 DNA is TGCGCCAGCAGCCCGGACAGCCGGGAAGGCTACACCTTC. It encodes CASSPDSREGYTF.

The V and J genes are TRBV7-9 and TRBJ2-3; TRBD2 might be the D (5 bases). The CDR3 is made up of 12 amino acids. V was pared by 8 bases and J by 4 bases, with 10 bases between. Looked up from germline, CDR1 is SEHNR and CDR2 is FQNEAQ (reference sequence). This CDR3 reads CASALRADTQYF. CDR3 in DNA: TGTGCCAGCGCCCTGAGGGCAGATACGCAGTATTTT.

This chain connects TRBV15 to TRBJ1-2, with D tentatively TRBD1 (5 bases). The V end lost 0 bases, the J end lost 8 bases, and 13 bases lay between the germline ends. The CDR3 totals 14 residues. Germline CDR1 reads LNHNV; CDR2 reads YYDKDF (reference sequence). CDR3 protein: CATSRDPGDGGYTF. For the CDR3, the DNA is TGTGCCACCAGCAGAGATCCGGGGGATGGAGGCTACACCTTC.

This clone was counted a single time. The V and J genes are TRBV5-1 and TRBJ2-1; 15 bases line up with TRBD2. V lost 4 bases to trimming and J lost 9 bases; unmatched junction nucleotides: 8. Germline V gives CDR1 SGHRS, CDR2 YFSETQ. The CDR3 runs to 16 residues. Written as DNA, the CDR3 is TGCGCCAGCAGCCCGGGACTAGCGGGAGGAAGTAGTGAGCAGTTCTTC. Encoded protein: CASSPGLAGGSSEQFF.

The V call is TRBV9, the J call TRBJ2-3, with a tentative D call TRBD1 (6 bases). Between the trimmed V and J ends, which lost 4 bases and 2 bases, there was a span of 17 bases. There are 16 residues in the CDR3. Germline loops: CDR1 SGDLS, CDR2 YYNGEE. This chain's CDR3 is CASSLGQRLTTDTQYF. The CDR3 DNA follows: TGTGCCAGCAGCTTGGGACAACGATTAACCACAGATACGCAGTATTTT.